Listed below are T cell receptor beta chains from one sample, sequenced in a study of cytomegalovirus exposure and HLA in healthy donors. Sequenced by immunoSEQ multiplex PCR; TCRdb stores in-frame clones only, minus some. The sample gives around 120,000 clones, around 84% of which show up once; about 3.5% is in the top ten. Sequencing input: PBMCs. The receptors stem from a woman aged 25 to 45 in good health and CMV-seropositive. The CDR3 runs from the conserved cysteine through the conserved F or W. Each record gives: V gene, J gene, CDR3 protein.

TRBV21-1,TRBJ1-6,CAFPGSDQGQPSYNSPLHF
TRBV19,TRBJ1-1,CASSIQGAGAFF
TRBV28,TRBJ2-5,CASSPRGAEKETQYF
TRBV7-9,TRBJ1-2,CASSPDFGVGYGYTF
TRBV5-1,TRBJ2-5,CASSPQAGDGETQYF
TRBV5-5,TRBJ1-2,CASSLVGGTGSYGYTF
TRBV5-1,TRBJ2-2,CASSLKMGGNTGELFF
TRBV19,TRBJ2-6,CATGTSGGSGANVLTF
TRBV10-3,TRBJ2-3,CAITKGSGADTQYF
TRBV18,TRBJ2-7,CASSPGLAGPSEYF
TRBV9,TRBJ2-7,CASSEWDGGGIHEQYF
TRBV23-1,TRBJ2-5,CASSQWTGAVWETQYF
TRBV6-5,TRBJ1-2,CASSSPGQGDYGYTF
TRBV2,TRBJ2-5,CAGCWDSQETQYF
TRBV7-3,TRBJ2-5,CASSSGGASGTQYF
TRBV7-9,TRBJ2-7,CASSLRGGSFSYEQYF
TRBV5-1,.,CASSLPSRISPYEQYF
TRBV7-9,TRBJ2-5,CASSLRGQETQYF
TRBV9,TRBJ2-5,CASSVVPTDNSPQYF
TRBV9,TRBJ1-6,CASSRGGSSYNSPLHF
TRBV7-3,TRBJ2-1,CASSLGASGGASNEQFF
TRBV7-2,TRBJ1-6,CASSPGQPNSPLHF
TRBV9,TRBJ2-3,CASSATTSGGSTDTQYF
TRBV30,TRBJ2-1,CAWSDRIFSNEQFF
TRBV19,TRBJ2-7,CASSTRDNSYEQYF
TRBV7-6,TRBJ1-3,CASSLISRDKSGNTIYF
TRBV6-8,TRBJ1-5,CATSTRYRDPSLSNQPQHF
TRBV11-1,TRBJ2-5,CASSPSGQGQETQYF
TRBV13,TRBJ2-3,CASSSTSGGSTDTQYF
TRBV7-2,TRBJ1-4,CASSSRQGVNEKLFF
TRBV15,TRBJ2-5,CATSLAGGYQETQYF
TRBV27,TRBJ2-3,CASSFMRDTQYF
TRBV11-2,TRBJ2-5,CASSSGWTEETQYF
TRBV5-1,TRBJ2-5,CASAGEVWGQSETQYF
TRBV5-1,TRBJ2-7,CASSRGQGRSYEQYF
TRBV5-1,TRBJ2-3,CASTREWTDTQYF
TRBV6-5,TRBJ2-3,CAPRRLAGADTQYF
TRBV5-1,TRBJ1-1,CASSSSGTGLGTEAFF
TRBV25-1,TRBJ2-1,CASGDIGGGAVNEQFF
TRBV10-3,TRBJ1-2,CAISEMGGSYGYTF
TRBV9,TRBJ2-3,CASSELSGQTDTQYF
TRBV18,TRBJ1-4,CASSLTATTNEKLFF
TRBV2,TRBJ1-1,CASSEDRGYDTEAFF
TRBV4-2,TRBJ2-3,CASSQEGTRAGAEVTQYF
TRBV25-1,TRBJ2-3,CASSATVATDTQYF
TRBV2,TRBJ1-4,CASSLTGQPTNEKLFF
TRBV4-1,TRBJ2-1,CASSQVGGVTFF
TRBV30,TRBJ1-6,CAWSSYENSPLHF
TRBV7-9,TRBJ2-1,CASSLVLRGAYSEQFF
TRBV10-3,TRBJ1-1,CAATVEVGGTEAFF
TRBV4-2,TRBJ2-7,CASSLDSQGSREQYF
TRBV6-1,TRBJ2-3,CASSSLDTQYF
TRBV19,TRBJ2-6,CASTPSSGANVLTF
TRBV30,TRBJ2-3,CAWSKGGSTDTQYF
TRBV6-5,TRBJ2-7,CASSPISYAYEQYF
TRBV19,TRBJ1-2,CASSIGQDLNYGYTF
TRBV19,TRBJ2-1,CASSSQGGGYNEQFF
TRBV2,TRBJ1-4,CASRPDRINEKLFF
TRBV6-6,TRBJ1-4,CASSSIRTGLFF